This T cell receptor (beta chain) was identified in a study of blood T cell repertoires in COVID-19. For the study at large: Italy, Spain and the United States were the sources of the convalescent and acute COVID-19 samples. From T cells, B-cell-depleted T cells, or PBMCs came the material, which was cDNA or gDNA.

Germline loops: CDR1 ENHRY, CDR2 SYGVKD. The germline V and J ends were trimmed by 2 bases and 2 bases, with 17 bases remaining between them. The CDR3 contains 17 residues. As originally analysed: Using reference gene primer amplification, nucleated cell counts were estimated. The method was immunoSEQ multiplex PCR; TCRdb's version includes in-frame clones alone and lacks a portion of them. V and J calls and clone size are given by that table; D and trimming were obtained from the DNA. Of about 160,000 clones listed, 75% to 85% were seen once; the top ten hold roughly 10%. The source material was peripheral blood. The TCR originated in a human donor in a cohort sampled during active COVID-19. The chain has TRBV10-3 and TRBJ2-3, with a tentative D call TRBD1 (7 bases). CDR3 in DNA: TGTGCCATCAGTGAGATCTCACAGGGGACTTACACAGATACGCAGTATTTT. This sequence encodes CAISEISQGTYTDTQYF.